A selection of T cell receptor beta chains follows, all from one sample in a study of shared clonotypes between healthy human individuals. Produced via immunoSEQ multiplex PCR; TCRdb's table is partial and in-frame only. The sample lists some 2,400,000 clones, approximately 96% occurring once. What was sequenced was naive CD4+ T cells sorted from blood. Receptors originate from a man aged 18 to 30 in good health. CDR3s include the opening cysteine and the closing phenylalanine or tryptophan. A D gene is named only where the DNA matches it firmly. Expanded clones get a size class; other rows say once, few or many, or leave the size out.

V gene,clone size,D gene,J gene,CDR3 protein,CDR3 DNA
TRBV14,-,-,TRBJ2-3,CASSQVPRRTYTDTQYF,TGTGCCAGCAGCCAAGTCCCCCGACGGACTTACACAGATACGCAGTATTTT
TRBV7-8,-,TRBD1,TRBJ2-1,CASSAGQGMNNEQFF,TGTGCCAGCAGCGCTGGACAGGGGATGAACAATGAGCAGTTCTTC
TRBV4-1,-,-,TRBJ2-5,CASSQTPERLQETQYF,TGCGCCAGCAGCCAAACACCCGAGAGGTTACAAGAGACCCAGTACTTC
TRBV7-2,-,-,TRBJ2-7,CASSPRSISASYEQYF,TGTGCCAGCAGCCCGCGTTCCATTTCTGCCTCCTACGAGCAGTACTTC
TRBV2,-,TRBD2,TRBJ2-3,CASRVGGAGTDTQYF,TGTGCCAGCAGGGTCGGGGGGGCTGGGACAGATACGCAGTATTTT
TRBV6-5,-,TRBD2,TRBJ2-7,CASTRGGAYEQYF,TGTGCCAGCACCCGGGGGGGCGCCTACGAGCAGTACTTC
TRBV25-1,-,-,TRBJ2-7,CASSESGPPGEQYF,TGTGCCAGCAGTGAATCGGGTCCCCCGGGCGAGCAGTACTTC
TRBV4-1,-,TRBD1,TRBJ2-3,CASSRGTGETDTQYF,TGCGCCAGCAGCCGGGGGACAGGGGAGACAGATACGCAGTATTTT
TRBV6-5,-,TRBD1,TRBJ1-3,CASSYSTGAGNTIYF,TGTGCCAGCAGTTACTCGACAGGGGCAGGAAACACCATATATTTT
TRBV5-1,once,-,TRBJ2-1,CASSLGPAAHEQFF,TGCGCCAGCAGCTTGGGGCCAGCGGCCCATGAGCAGTTCTTC
TRBV6-1,-,-,TRBJ2-7,CASSEGRGFSYEQYF,TGTGCCAGCAGTGAAGGTCGAGGGTTTTCCTACGAGCAGTACTTC
TRBV30,-,-,TRBJ1-2,CAWTRLQGWGYTF,TGTGCCTGGACGCGATTACAGGGATGGGGCTACACCTTC
TRBV5-1,-,-,TRBJ2-3,CASSYPAGPGTDTQYF,TGCGCCAGCAGCTATCCCGCAGGACCCGGCACAGATACGCAGTATTTT
TRBV28,-,TRBD1,TRBJ1-2,CASSDWTGTTGYTF,TGTGCCAGCAGTGATTGGACAGGGACAACGGGCTACACCTTC
TRBV5-1,-,-,TRBJ2-2,CASSLDVTGELFF,TGCGCCAGCAGCTTGGACGTCACCGGGGAGCTGTTTTTT
TRBV6-1,once,TRBD1,TRBJ1-2,CASSSRDRGGYTF,TGTGCCAGCAGTAGTCGGGACAGGGGGGGCTACACCTTC
TRBV7-2,-,-,TRBJ2-3,CASSPRPAGGTDTQYF,TGTGCCAGCAGCCCCCGGCCAGCGGGCGGCACAGATACGCAGTATTTT
TRBV9,-,TRBD2,TRBJ2-1,CASSVALAGGNEQFF,TGTGCCAGCAGCGTAGCACTAGCGGGAGGCAATGAGCAGTTCTTC
TRBV7-2,-,-,TRBJ2-5,CASSLFWTQETQYF,TGTGCCAGCAGCTTATTTTGGACCCAAGAGACCCAGTACTTC
TRBV25-1,-,-,TRBJ2-7,CASTVTPTSYEQYF,TGTGCCAGCACGGTTACACCGACCTCCTACGAGCAGTACTTC
TRBV10-1,-,TRBD1,TRBJ2-5,CASSEGGQGPQETQYF,TGCGCCAGCAGTGAGGGTGGACAGGGCCCCCAAGAGACCCAGTACTTC
TRBV7-2,-,TRBD2,TRBJ2-5,CASSLALSGGLQETQYF,TGTGCCAGCAGCTTAGCCCTAAGCGGGGGCCTTCAAGAGACCCAGTACTTC
TRBV5-1,-,TRBD1,TRBJ2-2,CASTWTGIGELFF,TGCGCCAGCACCTGGACAGGGATCGGGGAGCTGTTTTTT
TRBV5-1,-,-,TRBJ2-7,CASSHPVGYEQYF,TGCGCCAGCAGCCACCCCGTGGGGTACGAGCAGTACTTC
TRBV4-1,-,TRBD2,TRBJ2-1,CASSPTHSGGLGRNNEQFF,TGCGCCAGCAGCCCCACACACAGCGGGGGATTGGGTCGTAACAATGAGCAGTTCTTC
TRBV10-3,-,TRBD2,TRBJ2-7,CAIRRTSGGGFSYEQYF,TGTGCCATCAGAAGGACTAGCGGGGGGGGGTTCTCCTACGAGCAGTACTTC
TRBV10-3,-,-,TRBJ1-5,CAISGNTVDQPQHF,TGTGCCATCAGTGGGAACACGGTTGACCAGCCCCAGCATTTT
TRBV6-1,-,-,TRBJ2-7,CASTLIRGSYEQYF,TGTGCCAGCACCCTCATCCGGGGCTCCTACGAGCAGTACTTC
TRBV28,-,TRBD1,TRBJ1-2,CASSIRTGGRSSYGYTF,TGTGCCAGCAGTATCAGGACAGGGGGCCGAAGCAGCTATGGCTACACCTTC
TRBV7-2,-,TRBD2,TRBJ2-1,CASSLAGLAFNEQFF,TGTGCCAGCAGCTTAGCGGGACTAGCGTTCAATGAGCAGTTCTTC
TRBV10-3,-,-,TRBJ1-5,CAISAGRGNQPQHF,TGTGCCATCAGTGCCGGACGGGGCAATCAGCCCCAGCATTTT
TRBV18,once,-,TRBJ2-5,CASCRNQETQYF,TGTGCCAGCTGCAGGAATCAAGAGACCCAGTACTTC
TRBV19,-,-,TRBJ1-2,CASRAVDSYGYTF,TGTGCCAGTAGGGCTGTTGACAGCTATGGCTACACCTTC
TRBV28,-,TRBD2,TRBJ2-1,CASTKWGGDEQFF,TGTGCCAGCACCAAATGGGGAGGGGACGAGCAGTTCTTC
TRBV10-3,-,-,TRBJ2-1,CAIGALKEQFF,TGTGCCATCGGGGCGTTGAAAGAGCAGTTCTTC
TRBV9,-,-,TRBJ1-4,CASSVEGDNEKLFF,TGTGCCAGCAGCGTAGAGGGGGATAATGAAAAACTGTTTTTT
TRBV5-1,-,TRBD1,TRBJ2-1,CASSSGTEDNEQFF,TGCGCCAGCAGCTCCGGGACAGAAGACAATGAGCAGTTCTTC
TRBV30,-,-,TRBJ2-5,CAWSGGVETQYF,TGTGCCTGGAGTGGAGGGGTGGAGACCCAGTACTTC
TRBV28,-,-,TRBJ1-6,CASSRDNSYNSPLHF,TGTGCCAGCAGTCGGGACAACTCCTATAATTCACCCCTCCACTTT
TRBV4-1,-,-,TRBJ2-3,CASSQDTGTSSGTDTQYF,TGCGCCAGCAGCCAAGATACCGGGACTTCGTCTGGCACAGATACGCAGTATTTT
TRBV11-2,-,-,TRBJ1-4,CASSTLPGGPTNEKLFF,TGTGCCAGCAGCACCCTACCCGGGGGGCCAACTAATGAAAAACTGTTTTTT